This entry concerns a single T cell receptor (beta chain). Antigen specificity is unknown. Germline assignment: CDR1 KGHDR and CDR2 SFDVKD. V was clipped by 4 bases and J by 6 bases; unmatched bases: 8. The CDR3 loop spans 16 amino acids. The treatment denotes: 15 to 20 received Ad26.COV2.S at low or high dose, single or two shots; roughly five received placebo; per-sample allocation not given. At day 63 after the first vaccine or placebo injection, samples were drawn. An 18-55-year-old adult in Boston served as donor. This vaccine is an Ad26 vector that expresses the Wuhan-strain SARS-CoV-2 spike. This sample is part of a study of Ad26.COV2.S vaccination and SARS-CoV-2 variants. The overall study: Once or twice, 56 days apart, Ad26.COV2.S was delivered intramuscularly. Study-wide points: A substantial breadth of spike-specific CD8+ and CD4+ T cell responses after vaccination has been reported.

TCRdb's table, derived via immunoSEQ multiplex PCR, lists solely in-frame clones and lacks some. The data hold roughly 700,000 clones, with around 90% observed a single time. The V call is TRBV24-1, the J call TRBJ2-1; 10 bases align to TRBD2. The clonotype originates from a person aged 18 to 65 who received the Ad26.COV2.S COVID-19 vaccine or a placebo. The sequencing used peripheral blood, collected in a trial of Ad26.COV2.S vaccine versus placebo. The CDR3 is CATSEASGSRGNEQFF. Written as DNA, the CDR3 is TGTGCCACCAGTGAAGCTAGCGGGAGTAGAGGCAATGAGCAGTTCTTC.